The entry below describes one T cell receptor beta chain. Its cognate antigen is unknown. The sample is drawn from a study of T-cell memory formation after mild COVID-19. Overall study context: Among the donors, TCR clusters were largely specific to each donor.

General study points: Cross-reactive memory seemingly joined, as some responding clones were found in pre-infection memory.

The CDR3 has 15 amino acids. The V gene's germline CDR1 is MNHEY and CDR2 SMNVEV (reference sequence). Trimming at V came to 5 bases and at J to 4 bases, leaving 4 bases not matched to a gene. TCRdb processed the 5' RACE reads anew with MiXCR; each CDR3 protein has one entry. Of about 560,000 distinct CDR3 sequences in the sample, roughly 17% were seen once. The genes are TRBV27 and TRBJ1-6, with TRBD1 matching over 8 bases. The receptor's source is an adult woman who had mild COVID-19 (a few samples of this study predate the infection). Cell type and time point are not known. Sample: PBMCs or a T cell subset sorted from them (not recorded which). This CDR3 reads CASSTQGAYNSPLHF. The CDR3 region has the DNA TGTGCCAGCAGTACGCAGGGGGCTTATAATTCACCCCTCCACTTT.